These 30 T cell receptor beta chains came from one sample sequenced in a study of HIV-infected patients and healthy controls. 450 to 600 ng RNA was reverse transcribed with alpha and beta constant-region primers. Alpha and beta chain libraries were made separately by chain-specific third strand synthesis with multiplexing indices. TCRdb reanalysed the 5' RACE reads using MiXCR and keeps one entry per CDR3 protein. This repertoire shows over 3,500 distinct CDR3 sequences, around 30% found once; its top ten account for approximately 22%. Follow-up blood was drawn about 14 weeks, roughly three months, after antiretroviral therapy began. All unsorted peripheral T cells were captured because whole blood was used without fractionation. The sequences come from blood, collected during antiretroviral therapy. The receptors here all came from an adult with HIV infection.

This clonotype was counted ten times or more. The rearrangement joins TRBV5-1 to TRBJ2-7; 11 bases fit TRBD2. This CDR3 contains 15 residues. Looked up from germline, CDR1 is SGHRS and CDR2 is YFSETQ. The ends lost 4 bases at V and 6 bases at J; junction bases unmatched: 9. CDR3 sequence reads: CASSPTSGGQGEQYF. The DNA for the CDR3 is TGCGCCAGCAGCCCTACTAGCGGGGGCCAAGGCGAGCAGTACTTC. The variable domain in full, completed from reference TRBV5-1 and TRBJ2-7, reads KAGVTQTPRYLIKTRGQQVTLSCSPISGHRSVSWYQQTPGQGLQFLFEYFSETQRNKGNFPGRFSGRQFSNSRSEMNVSTLELGDSALYLCASSPTSGGQGEQYFGPGTRLTVT.

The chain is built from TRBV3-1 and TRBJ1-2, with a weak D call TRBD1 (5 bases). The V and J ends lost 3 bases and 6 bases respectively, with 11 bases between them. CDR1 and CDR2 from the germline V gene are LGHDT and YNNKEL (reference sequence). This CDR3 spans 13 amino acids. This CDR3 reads CASSHTGGDGYTF. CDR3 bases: TGTGCCAGCAGCCACACCGGGGGGGATGGCTACACCTTC. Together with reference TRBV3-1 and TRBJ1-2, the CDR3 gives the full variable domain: DTAVSQTPKYLVTQMGNDKSIKCEQNLGHDTMYWYKQDSKKFLKIMFSYNNKELIINETVPNRFSPKSPDKAHLNLHINSLELGDSAVYFCASSHTGGDGYTFGSGTRLTVV.

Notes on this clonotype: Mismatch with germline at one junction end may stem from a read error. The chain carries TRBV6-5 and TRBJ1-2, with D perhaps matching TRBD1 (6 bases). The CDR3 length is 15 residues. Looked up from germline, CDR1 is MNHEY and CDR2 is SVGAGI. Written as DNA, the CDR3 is TGTGCCAGCAGCTACTTCAGGGGACCCCCCCATGGCTACACCTTC. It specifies CASSYFRGPPHGYTF.

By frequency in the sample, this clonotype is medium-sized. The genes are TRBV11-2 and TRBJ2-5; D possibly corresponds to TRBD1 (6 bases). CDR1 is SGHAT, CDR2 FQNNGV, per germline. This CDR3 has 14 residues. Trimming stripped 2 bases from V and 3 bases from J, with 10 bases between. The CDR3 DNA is TGTGCCAGCAGCTTAACCAGGGGAGAAGAGACCCAGTACTTC. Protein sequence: CASSLTRGEETQYF.

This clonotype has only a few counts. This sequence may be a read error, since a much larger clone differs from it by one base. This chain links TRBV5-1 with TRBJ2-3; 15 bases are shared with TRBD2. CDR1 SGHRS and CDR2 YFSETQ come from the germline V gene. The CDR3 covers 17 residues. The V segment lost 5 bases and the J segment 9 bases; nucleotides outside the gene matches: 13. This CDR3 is CASRWGLAGGLGSTQYF. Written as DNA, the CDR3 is TGCGCCAGCAGATGGGGACTAGCGGGGGGCCTGGGTTCCACGCAGTATTTT.

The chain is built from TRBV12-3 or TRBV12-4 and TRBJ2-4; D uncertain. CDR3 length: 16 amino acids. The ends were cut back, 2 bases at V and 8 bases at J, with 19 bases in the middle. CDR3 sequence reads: CASSLSHHGRIDIQYF. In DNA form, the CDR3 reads TGTGCCAGCAGTTTATCCCACCATGGAAGGATAGACATTCAGTACTTC.

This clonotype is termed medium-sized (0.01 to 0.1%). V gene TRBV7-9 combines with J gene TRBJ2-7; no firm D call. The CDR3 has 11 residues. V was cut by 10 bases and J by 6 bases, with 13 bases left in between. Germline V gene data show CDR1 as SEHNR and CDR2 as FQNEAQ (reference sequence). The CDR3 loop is CAIPGPTEQYF. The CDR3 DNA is TGTGCCATCCCCGGGCCCACCGAGCAGTACTTC.

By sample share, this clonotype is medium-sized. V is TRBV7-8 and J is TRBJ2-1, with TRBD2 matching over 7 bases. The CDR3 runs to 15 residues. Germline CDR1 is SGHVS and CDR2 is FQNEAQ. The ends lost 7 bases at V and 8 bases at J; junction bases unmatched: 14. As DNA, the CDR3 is TGTGCCAGCACCCCGGGCCAGCGGGATGCCGATGAGCAGTTCTTC. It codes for CASTPGQRDADEQFF. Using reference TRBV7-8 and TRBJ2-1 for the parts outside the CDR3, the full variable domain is GAGVSQSPRYKVAKRGQDVALRCDPISGHVSLFWYQQALGQGPEFLTYFQNEAQLDKSGLPSDRFFAERPEGSVSTLKIQRTQQEDSAVYLCASTPGQRDADEQFFGPGTRLTVL.

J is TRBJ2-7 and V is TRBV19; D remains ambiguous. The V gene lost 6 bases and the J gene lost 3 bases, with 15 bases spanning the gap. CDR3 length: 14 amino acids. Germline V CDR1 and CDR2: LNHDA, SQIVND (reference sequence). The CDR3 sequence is CASSNRNLGYEQYF. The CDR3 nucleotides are TGTGCCAGTAGCAATCGAAACCTGGGCTACGAGCAGTACTTC.

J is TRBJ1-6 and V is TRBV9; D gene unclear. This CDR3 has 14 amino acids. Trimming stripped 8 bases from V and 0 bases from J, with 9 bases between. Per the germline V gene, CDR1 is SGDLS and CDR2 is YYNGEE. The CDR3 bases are TGTGCCAGTAGCCGGCGCTCCTATAATTCACCCCTCCACTTT. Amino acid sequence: CASSRRSYNSPLHF. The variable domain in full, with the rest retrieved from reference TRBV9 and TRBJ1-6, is DSGVTQTPKHLITATGQRVTLRCSPRSGDLSVYWYQQSLDQGLQFLIQYYNGEERAKGNILERFSAQQFPDLHSELNLSSLELGDSALYFCASSRRSYNSPLHFGNGTRLTVT.

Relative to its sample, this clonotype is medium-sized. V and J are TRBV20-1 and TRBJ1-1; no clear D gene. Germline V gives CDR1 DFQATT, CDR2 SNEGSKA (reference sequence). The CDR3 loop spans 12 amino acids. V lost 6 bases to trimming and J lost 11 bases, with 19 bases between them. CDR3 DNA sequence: TGCAGTGCCACTGACCGGCCCCCCCGGGCTTTCTTT. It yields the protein CSATDRPPRAFF.

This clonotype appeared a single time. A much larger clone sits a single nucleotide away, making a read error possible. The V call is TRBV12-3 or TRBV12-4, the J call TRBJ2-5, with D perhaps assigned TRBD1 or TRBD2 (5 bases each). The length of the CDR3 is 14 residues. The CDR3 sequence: CASSTGTVQDTQYF. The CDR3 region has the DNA TGTGCCAGCAGTACTGGGACGGTCCAAGATACCCAGTACTTC.

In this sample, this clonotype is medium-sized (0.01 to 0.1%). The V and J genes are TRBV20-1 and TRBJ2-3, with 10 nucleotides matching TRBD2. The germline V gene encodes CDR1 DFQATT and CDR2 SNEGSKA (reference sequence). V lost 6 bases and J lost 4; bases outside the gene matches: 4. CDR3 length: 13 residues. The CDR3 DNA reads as TGCAGTGCCAAAGCGGGGGGGGCAGATACGCAGTATTTT. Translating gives CSAKAGGADTQYF.

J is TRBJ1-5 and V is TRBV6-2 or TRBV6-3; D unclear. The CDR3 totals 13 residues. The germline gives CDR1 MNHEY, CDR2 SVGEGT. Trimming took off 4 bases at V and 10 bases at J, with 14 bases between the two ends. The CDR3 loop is CASSSRPPGPQHF. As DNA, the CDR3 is TGTGCCAGCAGTTCTAGGCCGCCAGGTCCCCAGCATTTT.

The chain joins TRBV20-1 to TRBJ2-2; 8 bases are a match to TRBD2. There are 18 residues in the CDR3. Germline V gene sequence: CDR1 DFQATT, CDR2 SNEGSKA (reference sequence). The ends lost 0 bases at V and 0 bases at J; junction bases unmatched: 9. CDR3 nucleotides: TGCAGTGCTAGAGATCCGCTGCGGGGGGTCTCGAACACCGGGGAGCTGTTTTTT. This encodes CSARDPLRGVSNTGELFF.

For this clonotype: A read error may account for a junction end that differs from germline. CDR3 nucleotide sequence: TGTGCCAGCAGACCCAGGACAGGCGGTCATTTGAGCAATCAGCCACAGCATTTT. Translated, it gives CASRPRTGGHLSNQPQHF. The rearrangement joins TRBV9 to TRBJ1-5; 7 nucleotides line up with TRBD1. This CDR3 has 18 amino acids. Germline CDR1 is SGDLS and CDR2 is YYNGEE.

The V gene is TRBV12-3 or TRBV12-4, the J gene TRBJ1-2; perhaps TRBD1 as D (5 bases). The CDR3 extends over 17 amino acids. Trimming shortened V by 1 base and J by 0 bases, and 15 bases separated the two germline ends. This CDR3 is CASSLGDPQLANYGYTF. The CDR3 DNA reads TGTGCCAGCAGTTTAGGGGACCCCCAGCTGGCTAACTATGGCTACACCTTC.

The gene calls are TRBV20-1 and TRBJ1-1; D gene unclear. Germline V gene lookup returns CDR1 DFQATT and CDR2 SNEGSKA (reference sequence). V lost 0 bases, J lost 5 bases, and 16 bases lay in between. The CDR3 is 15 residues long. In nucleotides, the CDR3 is TGCAGTGCTAGAGATGGTAGCTCAGTACGGACTGAAGCTTTCTTT. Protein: CSARDGSSVRTEAFF.

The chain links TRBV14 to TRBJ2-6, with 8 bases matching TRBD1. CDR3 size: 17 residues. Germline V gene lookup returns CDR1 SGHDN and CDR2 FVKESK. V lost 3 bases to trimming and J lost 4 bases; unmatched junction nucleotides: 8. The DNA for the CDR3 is TGTGCCAGCAGCCAGATGCTGCAGGGGGCGGGGGCCAACGTCCTGACTTTC. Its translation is CASSQMLQGAGANVLTF.

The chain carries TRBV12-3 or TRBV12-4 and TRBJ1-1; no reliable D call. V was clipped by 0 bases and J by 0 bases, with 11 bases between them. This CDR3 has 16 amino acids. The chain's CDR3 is CASSLAGYTMNTEAFF. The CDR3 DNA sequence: TGTGCCAGCAGTTTAGCAGGATACACCATGAACACTGAAGCTTTCTTT.

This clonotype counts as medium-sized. The CDR3, as DNA: TGTGCCAGCAGTTACTCGGCGGAAACCGGGGAGCTGTTTTTT. Amino acids: CASSYSAETGELFF. V usage is TRBV6-5 and J usage is TRBJ2-2; no clear D gene. CDR3 length: 14 amino acids. The ends were cut back, 0 bases at V and 5 bases at J, with 7 bases in the middle. CDR1 and CDR2 from the germline V gene are MNHEY and SVGAGI.

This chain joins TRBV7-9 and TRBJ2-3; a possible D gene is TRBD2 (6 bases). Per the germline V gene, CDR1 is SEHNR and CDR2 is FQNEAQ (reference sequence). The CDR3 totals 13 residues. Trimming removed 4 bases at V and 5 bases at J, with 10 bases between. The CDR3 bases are TGTGCCAGCAGCTCCCTGGAGGGAGATACGCAGTATTTT. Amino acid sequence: CASSSLEGDTQYF.

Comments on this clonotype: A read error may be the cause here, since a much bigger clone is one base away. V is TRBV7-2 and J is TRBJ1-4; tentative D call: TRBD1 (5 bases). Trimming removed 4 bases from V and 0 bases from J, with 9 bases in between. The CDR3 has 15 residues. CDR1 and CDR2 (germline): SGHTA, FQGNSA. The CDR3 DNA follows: TGTGCCAGCAGCTCAGGGCTTGCAACTAATGAAAAACTGTTTTTT. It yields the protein CASSSGLATNEKLFF.

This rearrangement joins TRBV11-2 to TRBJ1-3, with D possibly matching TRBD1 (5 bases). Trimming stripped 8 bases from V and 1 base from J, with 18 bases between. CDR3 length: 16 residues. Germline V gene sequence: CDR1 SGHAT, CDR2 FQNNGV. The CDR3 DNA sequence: TGTGCCAGCCGGGGCCGGGGTGCGGGTTCTGGAAACACCATATATTTT. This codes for CASRGRGAGSGNTIYF.

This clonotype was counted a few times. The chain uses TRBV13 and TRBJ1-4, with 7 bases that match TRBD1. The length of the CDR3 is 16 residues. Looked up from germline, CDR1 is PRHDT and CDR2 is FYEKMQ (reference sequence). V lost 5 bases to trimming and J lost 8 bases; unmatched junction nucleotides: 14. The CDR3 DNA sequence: TGTGCCAGCAGCAACAGCCGACAGGGCGGAAGCGAAAAACTGTTTTTT. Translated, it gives CASSNSRQGGSEKLFF.

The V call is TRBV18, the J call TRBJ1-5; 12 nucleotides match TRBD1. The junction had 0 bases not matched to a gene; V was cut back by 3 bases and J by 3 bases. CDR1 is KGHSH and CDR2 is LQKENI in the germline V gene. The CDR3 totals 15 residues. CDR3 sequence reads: CASSPGQGANQPQHF. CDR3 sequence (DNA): TGTGCCAGCTCACCGGGACAGGGGGCCAATCAGCCCCAGCATTTT.

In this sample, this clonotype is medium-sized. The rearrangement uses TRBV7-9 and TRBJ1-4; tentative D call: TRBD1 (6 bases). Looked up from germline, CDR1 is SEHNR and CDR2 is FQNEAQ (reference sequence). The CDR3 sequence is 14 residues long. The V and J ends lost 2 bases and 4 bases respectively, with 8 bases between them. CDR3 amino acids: CASSLRGVNEKLFF. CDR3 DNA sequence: TGTGCCAGCAGCTTAAGGGGGGTTAATGAAAAACTGTTTTTT.

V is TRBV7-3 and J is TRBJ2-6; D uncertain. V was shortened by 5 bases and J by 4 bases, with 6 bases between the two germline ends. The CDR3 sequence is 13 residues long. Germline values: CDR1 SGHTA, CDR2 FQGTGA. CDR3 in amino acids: CASSPPGANVLTF. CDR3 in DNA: TGTGCCAGCAGCCCCCCCGGGGCCAACGTCCTGACTTTC.

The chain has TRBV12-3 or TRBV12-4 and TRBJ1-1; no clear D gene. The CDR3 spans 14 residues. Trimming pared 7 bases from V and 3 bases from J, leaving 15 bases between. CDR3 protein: CASKAWVEDTEAFF. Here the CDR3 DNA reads TGTGCCAGCAAAGCGTGGGTGGAGGACACTGAAGCTTTCTTT.

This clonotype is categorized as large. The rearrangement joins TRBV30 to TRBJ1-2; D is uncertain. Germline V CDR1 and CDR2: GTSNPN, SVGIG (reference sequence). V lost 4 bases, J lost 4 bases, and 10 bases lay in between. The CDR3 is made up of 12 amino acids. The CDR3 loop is CAWTGQTYGYTF. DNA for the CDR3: TGTGCCTGGACTGGGCAAACCTATGGCTACACCTTC.